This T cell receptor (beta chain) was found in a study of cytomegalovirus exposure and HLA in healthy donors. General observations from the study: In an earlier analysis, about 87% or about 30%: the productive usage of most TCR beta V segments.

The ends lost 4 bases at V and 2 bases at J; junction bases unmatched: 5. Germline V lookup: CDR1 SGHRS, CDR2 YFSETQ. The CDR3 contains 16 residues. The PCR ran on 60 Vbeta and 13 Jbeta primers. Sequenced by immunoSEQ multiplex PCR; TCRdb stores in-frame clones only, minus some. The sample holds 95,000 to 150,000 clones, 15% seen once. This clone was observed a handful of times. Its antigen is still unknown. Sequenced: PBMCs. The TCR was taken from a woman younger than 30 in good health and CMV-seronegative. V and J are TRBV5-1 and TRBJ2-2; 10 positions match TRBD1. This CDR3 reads CASSADRGHNTGELFF. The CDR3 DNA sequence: TGCGCCAGCAGCGCCGACAGGGGGCACAACACCGGGGAGCTGTTTTTT.